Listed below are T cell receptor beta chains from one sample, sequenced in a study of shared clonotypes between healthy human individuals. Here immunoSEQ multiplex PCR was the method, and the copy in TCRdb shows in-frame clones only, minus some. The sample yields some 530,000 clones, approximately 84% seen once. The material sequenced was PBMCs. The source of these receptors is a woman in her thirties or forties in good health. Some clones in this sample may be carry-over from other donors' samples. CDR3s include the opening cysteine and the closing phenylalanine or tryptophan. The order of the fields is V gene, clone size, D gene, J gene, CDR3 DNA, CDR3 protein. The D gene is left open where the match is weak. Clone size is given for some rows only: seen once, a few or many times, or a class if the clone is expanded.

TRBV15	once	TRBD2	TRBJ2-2	TGTGCCACCAGCAGAGAACTAGCGGGAACTGGCGTGGGTACCGGGGAGCTGTTTTTT	CATSRELAGTGVGTGELFF
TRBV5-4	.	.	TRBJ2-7	TGTGCCAGCAGCACAACCGGAAGTTACGAGCAGTACTTC	CASSTTGSYEQYF
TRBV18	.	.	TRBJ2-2	TGTGCCAGCTCACCATCCCAGGCCTCGAACACCGGGGAGCTGTTTTTT	CASSPSQASNTGELFF
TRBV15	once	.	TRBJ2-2	TGTGCCACCAGCAGAACCGGACAGAGCACCGGGGAGCTGTTTTTT	CATSRTGQSTGELFF
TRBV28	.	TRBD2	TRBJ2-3	TGTGCCAGCAGCGTCCGGGCTAGCGGCAAAACATTCACAGATACGCAGTATTTT	CASSVRASGKTFTDTQYF
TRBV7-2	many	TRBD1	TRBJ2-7	TGTGCCAGCAGGGCGACAGGGTTCTACGAGCAGTACTTC	CASRATGFYEQYF
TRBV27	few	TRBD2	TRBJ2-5	TGTGCCAGCAGTATAGCGGGAGAAGAGACCCAGTACTTC	CASSIAGEETQYF
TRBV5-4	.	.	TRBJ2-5	TGTGCCAGCAGCTTGTCCGGGGGCGCCTGGGAGACCCAGTACTTC	CASSLSGGAWETQYF
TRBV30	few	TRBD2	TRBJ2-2	TGTGCCTTAGGGGCTAGCGGGACCGGGGAGCTGTTTTTT	CALGASGTGELFF
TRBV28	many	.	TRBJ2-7	TGTGCCAGCAGTTTAGGGGCAGCCCCAGCCTACGAGCAGTACTTC	CASSLGAAPAYEQYF
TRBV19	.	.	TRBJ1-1	TGTGCCAGTAGTATCCCCCCCCAGGCTCCTGAAGCTTTCTTT	CASSIPPQAPEAFF
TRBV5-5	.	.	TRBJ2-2	TGTGCCAGCAGCCGAACACCCGGGGAGCTGTTTTTT	CASSRTPGELFF
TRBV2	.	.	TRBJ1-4	TGTGCCAGCAGTGCAGGGTCAACTAATGAAAAACTGTTTTTT	CASSAGSTNEKLFF
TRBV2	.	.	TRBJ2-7	TGTGCCAGCAGCCTTCCTCCGGGCGAGCAGTACTTC	CASSLPPGEQYF
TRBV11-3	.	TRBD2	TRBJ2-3	TGTGCCAGCAGCAGCCGATTGGGGACTAGCGGTAGCACAGATACGCAGTATTTT	CASSSRLGTSGSTDTQYF
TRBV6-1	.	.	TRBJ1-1	TGTGCCAGCAGTGAAGCTCACAGGGCTGAAGCTTTCTTT	CASSEAHRAEAFF